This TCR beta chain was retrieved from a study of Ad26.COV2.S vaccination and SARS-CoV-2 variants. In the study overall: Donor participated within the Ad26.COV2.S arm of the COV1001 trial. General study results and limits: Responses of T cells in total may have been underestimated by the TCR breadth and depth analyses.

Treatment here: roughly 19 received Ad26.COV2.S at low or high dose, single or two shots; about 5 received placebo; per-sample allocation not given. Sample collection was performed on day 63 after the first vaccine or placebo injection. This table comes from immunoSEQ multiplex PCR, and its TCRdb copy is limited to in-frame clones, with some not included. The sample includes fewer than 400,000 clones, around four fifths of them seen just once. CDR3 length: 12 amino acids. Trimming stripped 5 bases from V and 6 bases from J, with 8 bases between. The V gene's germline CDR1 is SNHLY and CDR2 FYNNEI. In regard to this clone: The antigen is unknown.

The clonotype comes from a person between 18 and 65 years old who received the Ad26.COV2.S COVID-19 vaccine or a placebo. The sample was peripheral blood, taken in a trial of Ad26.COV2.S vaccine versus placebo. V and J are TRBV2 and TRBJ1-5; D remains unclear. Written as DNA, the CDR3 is TGTGCCAGCAGTCTATTGAGTCAGCCCCAGCATTTT. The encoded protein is CASSLLSQPQHF.